The present TCR beta chain was sequenced within a study of blood T cells in healthy people across ages. Study-level points and caveats: Older individuals had lower TCR beta diversity per million T cells (the decline was roughly linear).

A second PCR of about 7 to 12 cycles used a sample-barcoded 5' primer and a J-beta primer mix. Every cDNA molecule bore a tag from a template-switch adaptor containing 12 random nucleotides. TCRdb re-derived calls from the 5' RACE reads in MiXCR, one entry per CDR3 protein. The sample includes 650,000 to 700,000 distinct CDR3 sequences, 32% seen only once; the top ten take 15% to 17%. Per the germline V gene, CDR1 is SNHLY and CDR2 is FYNNEI. The CDR3 has 12 amino acids. V lost 6 bases, J lost 1 base, and 7 bases lay in between. In regard to this clonotype: Its target is not known.

Sequencing input: blood. The sequence came from a woman aged 80 or over in good health. The chain couples TRBV2 to TRBJ2-7; D is uncertain. The CDR3 spells CASRTFSYEQYF. CDR3 sequence (DNA): TGTGCCAGCAGGACATTTTCCTACGAGCAGTACTTC.